This T cell receptor (beta chain) was retrieved from a study of shared clonotypes between healthy human individuals. Findings and caveats of the study: Generation probability values for non-shared clonotypes were lower than those for clonotypes shared by all four donors. Larger estimated richness was generally seen in naive subsets than in memory subsets.

The CDR3 sequence is 15 residues long. The germline CDR1 and CDR2 sequences are SQVTM and ANQGSEA. After removal of 6 bases from V and 1 base from J, the junction contained 6 bases not matched to a gene. DNA at approximately 200 ng, approximately 30,000 T cell genomes, went into sorted-subset replicate PCRs. Repertoires were generated with immunoSEQ multiplex PCR, while TCRdb's copy carries only in-frame clones and drops some. The table has fewer than 850,000 clones, about 90% seen once. Note on this clone: What it binds is not known.

This TCR came from a man aged 18 to 29 in good health. Some clones in this sample may be carry-over from other donors' samples. Material: memory CD8+ T cells from PBMCs. Subset meaning: CD45RO+ cells pooled with CCR7-negative TemRA cells. The chain recombines TRBV29-1 with TRBJ2-1; 10 nucleotides align to TRBD2. CDR3 bases: TGCAGCGTGCAGACTAGCGGGCCTTCCTACAATGAGCAGTTCTTC. It specifies CSVQTSGPSYNEQFF.